This TCR beta chain was retrieved from a study of blood T cell repertoires in COVID-19 (dated by TCRdb to 2018 to 2021). General notes on the study: Samples from collaborators originated in the United States, Italy and Spain and spanned both the acute and convalescent phases of COVID-19. The prospective study material was composed of cDNA or gDNA derived from T cells, B-cell-depleted T cells, or PBMCs. Deeply sampled blood TCRbeta repertoires from subjects exposed to, actively infected with, or recovered from COVID-19 were included in the dataset. The repertoires were released in a freely available public database meant as a resource for research on the immune response to SARS-CoV-2. The samples were drawn from the first 160 participants of the ongoing ImmuneRACE study and from 1,254 subjects provided by 6 global collaborators. Sample metadata almost always included a de-identified subject ID, COVID-19 status, age in years and sex. Where available, HLA class I and class II types were obtained from metadata supplied by the sample provider rather than from assay-based typing. Paper-wide results and their limitations: Clinical and demographic metadata were provided uncurated, with the amount varying by source and participant.

With regard to this clone: Its target antigen remains unknown. Nothing much larger sits one base from this clone, and base qualities are not available.

The immunoSEQ Assay, a bias-controlled multiplex PCR, was used to amplify TCRbeta CDR3 regions from genomic DNA. The authors' pipeline ran thus. The number of nucleated cells in each sample was estimated from the amplification of reference gene primers within the assay. To quantify the absolute abundance of each unique TCRbeta CDR3 rearrangement, sequence reads were collapsed and filtered. For each sample, productive Simpson clonality was calculated as the square root of Simpson's diversity index over productive rearrangements. TCRdb re-hosts the immuneACCESS table, in-frame sequences only. Its copies lack some clones; in the studies checked, an unresolved V gene accounts for under half of them, and the cause for the rest is not known. The V and J calls and the clone size are those of that table, but D and trimming were determined from the DNA. The sample table records approximately 300,000 clones; roughly 87% of these occur just once. 1% of the sample lies in the top ten.

Whole blood was collected in K2EDTA tubes by collaborating institutions according to the institutions' own protocols. Collaborator samples were shipped for TCRbeta analysis as frozen whole blood, isolated PBMCs, or DNA extracted from either sample type. Spanning cysteine to phenylalanine, the CDR3 consists of 13 amino acids. Just CDR3 DNA is preserved here, 39 bases in frame from base 1. From a lookup of the germline V gene (reference sequence), CDR1 and CDR2 are LNHDA and SQIVND. The junction shows trimming of 5 bases on V and 1 base on J, plus 8 bases between the germline ends. The chain was built from TRBV19 and TRBJ2-5, with no reliable assignment of the D segment. This clonotype originated in a man aged 45-65 years with active or convalescent COVID-19. The sequenced sample consisted of peripheral blood. The DNA sequence is given as TGTGCCAGTAGTGCCGTACTCCAAGAGACCCAGTACTTC. This gives the protein CASSAVLQETQYF. Reference TRBV19 and TRBJ2-5 genes cover what lies past the CDR3, so the full variable domain is DGGITQSPKYLFRKEGQNVTLSCEQNLNHDAMYWYRQDPGQGLRLIYYSQIVNDFQKGDIAEGYSVSREKKESFPLTVTSAQKNPTAFYLCASSAVLQETQYFGPGTRLLVL.